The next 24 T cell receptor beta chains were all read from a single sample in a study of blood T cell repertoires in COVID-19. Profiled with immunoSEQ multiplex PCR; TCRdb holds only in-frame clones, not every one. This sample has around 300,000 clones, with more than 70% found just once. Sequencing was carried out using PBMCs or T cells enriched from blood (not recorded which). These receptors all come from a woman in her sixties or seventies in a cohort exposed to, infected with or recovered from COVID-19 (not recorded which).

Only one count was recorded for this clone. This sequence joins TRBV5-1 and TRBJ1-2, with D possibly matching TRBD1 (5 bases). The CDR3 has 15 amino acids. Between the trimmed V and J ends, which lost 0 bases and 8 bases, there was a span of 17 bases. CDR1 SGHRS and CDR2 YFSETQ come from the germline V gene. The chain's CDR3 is CASSLATTGVRGYTF. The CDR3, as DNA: TGCGCCAGCAGCTTGGCAACGACGGGGGTACGAGGCTACACCTTC. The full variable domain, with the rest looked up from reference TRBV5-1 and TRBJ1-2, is KAGVTQTPRYLIKTRGQQVTLSCSPISGHRSVSWYQQTPGQGLQFLFEYFSETQRNKGNFPGRFSGRQFSNSRSEMNVSTLELGDSALYLCASSLATTGVRGYTFGSGTRLTVV.

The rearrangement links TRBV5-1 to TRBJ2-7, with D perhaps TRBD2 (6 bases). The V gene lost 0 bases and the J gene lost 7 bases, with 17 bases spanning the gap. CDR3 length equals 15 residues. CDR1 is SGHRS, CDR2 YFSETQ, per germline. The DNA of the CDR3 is TGCGCCAGCAGCTTGGGAGACGGGGGAAGAAGGGAGCAGTACTTC. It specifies CASSLGDGGRREQYF.

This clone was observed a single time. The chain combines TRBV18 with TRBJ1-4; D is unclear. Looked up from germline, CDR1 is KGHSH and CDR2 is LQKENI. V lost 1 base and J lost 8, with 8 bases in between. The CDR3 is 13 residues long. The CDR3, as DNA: TGTGCCAGCTCACCACAATTAGAGGAAAAACTGTTTTTT. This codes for CASSPQLEEKLFF.

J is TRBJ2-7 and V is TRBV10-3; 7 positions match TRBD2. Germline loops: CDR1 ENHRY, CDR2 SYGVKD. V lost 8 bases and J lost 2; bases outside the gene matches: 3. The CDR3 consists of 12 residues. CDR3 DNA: TGTGCCATCGACAGCGGGACCTACGAGCAGTACTTC. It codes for CAIDSGTYEQYF.

DNA of the CDR3: TGTGCCAGCAGCTTAGACAGCAATTCACGCCTAAATTTGGCCCTCCACTTT. Amino acid sequence: CASSLDSNSRLNLALHF. The chain combines TRBV7-2 with TRBJ1-6, with D unclear. Germline assignment: CDR1 SGHTA and CDR2 FQGNSA. Trimming stripped 1 base from V and 14 bases from J, with 24 bases between. The CDR3 spans 17 residues.

The CDR3 spells CASRPQGGSGELFF. Here the CDR3 DNA reads TGTGCCAGCAGGCCCCAGGGGGGATCCGGGGAGCTGTTTTTT. This chain joins TRBV6-5 and TRBJ2-2; D is possibly TRBD1 (7 bases). The CDR3 has 14 residues. Trimming shortened V by 6 bases and J by 6 bases, and 14 bases separated the two germline ends. CDR1 is MNHEY, CDR2 SVGAGI, per germline.

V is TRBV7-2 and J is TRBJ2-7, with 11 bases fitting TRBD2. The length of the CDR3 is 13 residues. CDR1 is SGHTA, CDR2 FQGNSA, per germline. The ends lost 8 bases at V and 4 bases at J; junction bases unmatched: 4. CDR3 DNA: TGTGCCAGCGCCGGGACTAGCGGTTACGAGCAGTACTTC. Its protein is CASAGTSGYEQYF.

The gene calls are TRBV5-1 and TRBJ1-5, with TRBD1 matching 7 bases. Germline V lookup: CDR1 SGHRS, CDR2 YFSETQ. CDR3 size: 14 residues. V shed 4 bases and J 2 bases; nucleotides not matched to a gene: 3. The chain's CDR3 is CASSTGAGNQPQHF. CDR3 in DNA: TGCGCCAGCAGCACAGGGGCGGGCAATCAGCCCCAGCATTTT. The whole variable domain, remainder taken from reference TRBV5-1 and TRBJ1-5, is KAGVTQTPRYLIKTRGQQVTLSCSPISGHRSVSWYQQTPGQGLQFLFEYFSETQRNKGNFPGRFSGRQFSNSRSEMNVSTLELGDSALYLCASSTGAGNQPQHFGDGTRLSIL.

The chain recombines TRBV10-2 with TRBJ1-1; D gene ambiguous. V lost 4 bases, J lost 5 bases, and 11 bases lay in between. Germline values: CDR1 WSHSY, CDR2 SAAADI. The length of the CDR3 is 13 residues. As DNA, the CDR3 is TGCGCCAGCAGTGTTTGGGCAGGAACTGAAGCTTTCTTT. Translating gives CASSVWAGTEAFF.

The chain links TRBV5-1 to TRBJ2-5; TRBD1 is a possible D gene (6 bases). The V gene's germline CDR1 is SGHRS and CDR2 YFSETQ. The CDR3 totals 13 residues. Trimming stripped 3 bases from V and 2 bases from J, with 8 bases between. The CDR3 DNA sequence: TGCGCCAGCAGCTATGGACAGCAAGAGACCCAGTACTTC. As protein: CASSYGQQETQYF.

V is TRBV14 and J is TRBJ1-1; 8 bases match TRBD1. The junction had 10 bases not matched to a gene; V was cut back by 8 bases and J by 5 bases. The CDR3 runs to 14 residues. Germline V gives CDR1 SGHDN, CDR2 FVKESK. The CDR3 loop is CASRRTGGGTEAFF. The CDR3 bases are TGTGCCAGCCGACGCACAGGGGGGGGAACTGAAGCTTTCTTT.

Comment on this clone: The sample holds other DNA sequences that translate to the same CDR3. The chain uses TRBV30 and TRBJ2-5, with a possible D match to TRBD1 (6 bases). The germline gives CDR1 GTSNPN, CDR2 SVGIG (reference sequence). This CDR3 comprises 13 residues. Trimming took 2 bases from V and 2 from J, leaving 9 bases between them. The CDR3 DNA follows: TGTGCCTGGAGTTTTGGACAGCAAGAGACCCAGTACTTC. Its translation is CAWSFGQQETQYF.

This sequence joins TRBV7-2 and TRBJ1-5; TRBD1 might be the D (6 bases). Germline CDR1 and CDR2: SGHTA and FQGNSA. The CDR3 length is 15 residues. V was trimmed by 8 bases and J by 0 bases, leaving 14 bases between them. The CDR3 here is CASGQGTHSNQPQHF. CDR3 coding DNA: TGTGCCAGCGGACAAGGGACACATAGCAATCAGCCCCAGCATTTT.

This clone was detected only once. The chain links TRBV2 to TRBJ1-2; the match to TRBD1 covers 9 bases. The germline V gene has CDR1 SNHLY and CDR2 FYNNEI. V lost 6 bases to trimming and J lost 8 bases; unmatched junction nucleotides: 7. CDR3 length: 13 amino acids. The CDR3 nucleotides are TGTGCCAGCAGCCTTGGACAGGGGTACGGCTACACCTTC. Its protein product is CASSLGQGYGYTF.

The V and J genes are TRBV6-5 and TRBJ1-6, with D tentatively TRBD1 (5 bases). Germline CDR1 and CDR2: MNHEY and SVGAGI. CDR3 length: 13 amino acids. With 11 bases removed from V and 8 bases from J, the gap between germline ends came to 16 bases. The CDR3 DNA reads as TGTGCCTCGGTGGGGCAGGGCTATTCACCCCTCCACTTT. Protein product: CASVGQGYSPLHF.

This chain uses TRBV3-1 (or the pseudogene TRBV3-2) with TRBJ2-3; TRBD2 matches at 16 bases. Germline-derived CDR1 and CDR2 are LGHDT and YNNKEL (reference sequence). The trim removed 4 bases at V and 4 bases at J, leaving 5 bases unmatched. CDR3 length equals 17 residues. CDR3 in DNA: TGTGCCAGCAGCCTTGGGACTAGCGGGAGGGCCCCAGATACGCAGTATTTT. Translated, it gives CASSLGTSGRAPDTQYF.

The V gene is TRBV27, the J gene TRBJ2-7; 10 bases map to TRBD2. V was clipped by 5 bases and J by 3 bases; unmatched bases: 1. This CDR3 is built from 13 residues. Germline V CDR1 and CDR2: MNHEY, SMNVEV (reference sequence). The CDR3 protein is CASSRLAGYEQYF. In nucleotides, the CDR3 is TGTGCCAGCAGTCGACTAGCGGGCTACGAGCAGTACTTC.

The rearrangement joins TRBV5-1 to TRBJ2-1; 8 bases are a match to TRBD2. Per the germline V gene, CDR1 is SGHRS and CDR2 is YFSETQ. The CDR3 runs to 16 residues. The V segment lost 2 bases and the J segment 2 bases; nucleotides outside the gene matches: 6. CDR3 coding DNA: TGCGCCAGCAGCTTCACGGGAGGGAACACCTACAATGAGCAGTTCTTC. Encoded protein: CASSFTGGNTYNEQFF.

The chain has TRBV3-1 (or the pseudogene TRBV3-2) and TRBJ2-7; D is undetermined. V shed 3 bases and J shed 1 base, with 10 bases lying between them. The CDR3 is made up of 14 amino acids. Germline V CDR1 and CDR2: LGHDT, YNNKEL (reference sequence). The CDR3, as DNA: TGTGCCAGCAGCCACAGTCACCTTTCCTACGAGCAGTACTTC. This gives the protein CASSHSHLSYEQYF.

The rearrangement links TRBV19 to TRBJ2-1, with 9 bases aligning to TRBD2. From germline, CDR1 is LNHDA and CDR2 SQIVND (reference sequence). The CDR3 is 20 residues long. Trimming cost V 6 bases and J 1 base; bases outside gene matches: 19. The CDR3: CASSDGGLAGRGLSYNEQFF. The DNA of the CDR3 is TGTGCCAGTAGCGACGGGGGTCTAGCGGGACGCGGCTTATCCTACAATGAGCAGTTCTTC.

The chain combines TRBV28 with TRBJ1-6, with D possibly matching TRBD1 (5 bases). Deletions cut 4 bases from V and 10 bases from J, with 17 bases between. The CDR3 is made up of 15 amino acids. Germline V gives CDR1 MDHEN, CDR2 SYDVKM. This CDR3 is CASSYPRTGGSPLHF. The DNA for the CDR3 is TGTGCCAGCAGTTATCCCCGGACCGGGGGGTCACCCCTCCACTTT.

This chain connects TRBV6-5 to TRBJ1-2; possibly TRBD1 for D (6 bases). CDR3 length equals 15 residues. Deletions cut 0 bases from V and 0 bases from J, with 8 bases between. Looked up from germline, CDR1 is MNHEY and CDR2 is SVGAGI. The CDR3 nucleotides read TGTGCCAGCAGTTACTCACAGGGCTCTAACTATGGCTACACCTTC. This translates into CASSYSQGSNYGYTF.

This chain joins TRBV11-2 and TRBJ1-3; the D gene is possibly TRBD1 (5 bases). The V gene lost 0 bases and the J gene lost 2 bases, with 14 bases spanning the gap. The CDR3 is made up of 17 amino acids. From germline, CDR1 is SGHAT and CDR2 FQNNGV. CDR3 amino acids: CASSLESGRVPGNTIYF. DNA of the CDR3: TGTGCCAGCAGCTTAGAATCAGGCAGGGTTCCTGGAAACACCATATATTTT.

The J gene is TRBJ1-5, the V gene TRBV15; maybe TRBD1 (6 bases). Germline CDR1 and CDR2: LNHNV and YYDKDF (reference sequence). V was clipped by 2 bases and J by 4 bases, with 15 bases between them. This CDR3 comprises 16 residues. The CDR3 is CATSRRGGARNQPQHF. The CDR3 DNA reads TGTGCCACCAGCAGAAGGGGGGGGGCTAGGAATCAGCCCCAGCATTTT.